Presented here are 13 T cell receptor beta chains from one specimen sequenced in a study of cytomegalovirus exposure and HLA in healthy donors. In the PCR, 60 Vbeta and 13 Jbeta primers were used. The assay was immunoSEQ multiplex PCR, and TCRdb's table has in-frame clones only and misses some. The data contain more than 150,000 clones, approximately 80% of them singletons. The specimen sequenced was PBMCs. These receptors were taken from a woman aged 18-29 years in good health and CMV-seronegative.

This clone showed up just once. The chain joins TRBV6-1 to TRBJ2-3; 8 positions match TRBD2. The CDR3 length is 14 residues. Losses at the gene ends were 7 bases for V and 1 base for J; bases not matched to a gene: 4. CDR1 MNHNS and CDR2 SASEGT come from the germline V gene. The CDR3 sequence is CASTVGGGTDTQYF. The CDR3 DNA follows: TGTGCCAGCACTGTCGGGGGGGGCACAGATACGCAGTATTTT.

The V call is TRBV6-5, the J call TRBJ2-5; a weak D match, TRBD1 (6 bases). CDR3 length: 16 residues. Germline-derived CDR1 and CDR2 are MNHEY and SVGAGI. V was trimmed by 1 base and J by 1 base, leaving 13 bases between them. The CDR3 protein is CASSYWVKTGQETQYF. The CDR3 nucleotides are TGTGCCAGCAGTTACTGGGTGAAGACAGGCCAAGAGACCCAGTACTTC.

The gene calls are TRBV5-1 and TRBJ1-6, with D hard to call. Trimming removed 0 bases at V and 0 bases at J, with 7 bases between. Germline V lookup: CDR1 SGHRS, CDR2 YFSETQ. This CDR3 comprises 16 residues. The CDR3 here is CASSLGGSSYNSPLHF. The CDR3 region has the DNA TGCGCCAGCAGCTTGGGAGGGAGCTCCTATAATTCACCCCTCCACTTT.

This clone was seen only once. The V and J genes are TRBV18 and TRBJ1-1; D gene ambiguous. Trimming took 2 bases from V and 8 from J, leaving 9 bases between them. Germline V lookup: CDR1 KGHSH, CDR2 LQKENI. CDR3 length: 12 residues. In DNA, the CDR3 is TGTGCCAGCTCACCAGGCGGGCCCGAAGCTTTCTTT. Translated: CASSPGGPEAFF. Supplemented by reference TRBV18 and TRBJ1-1, the full variable domain reads NAGVMQNPRHLVRRRGQEARLRCSPMKGHSHVYWYRQLPEEGLKFMVYLQKENIIDESGMPKERFSAEFPKEGPSILRIQQVVRGDSAAYFCASSPGGPEAFFGQGTRLTVV.

Note on this clone: The germline gene is not matched at one end of the junction; a read error may be the cause. The sample contains more than one DNA sequence encoding this CDR3. The chain combines TRBV28 with TRBJ1-2; D is unclear. CDR3 length: 14 amino acids. CDR1 and CDR2 (germline): MDHEN, SYDVKM. CDR3: CASSLGREDYGYTF. In DNA, the CDR3 is TGCGCCAGCAGTTTAGGGAGGGAGGACTATGGCTACACCTTC.

This clone was counted only a few times. The chain carries TRBV11-3 and TRBJ1-1; D is ambiguous. The V and J ends lost 1 base and 3 bases respectively, with 3 bases between them. Germline-derived CDR1 and CDR2 are SGHNT and YENEEA. The CDR3 covers 12 residues. The CDR3 is CASSLGDTEAFF. The DNA of the CDR3 is TGTGCCAGCAGCTTAGGAGACACTGAAGCTTTCTTT. Together with reference TRBV11-3 and TRBJ1-1, the CDR3 gives the full variable domain: EAGVVQSPRYKIIEKKQPVAFWCNPISGHNTLYWYLQNLGQGPELLIRYENEEAVDDSQLPKDRFSAERLKGVDSTLKIQPAELGDSAVYLCASSLGDTEAFFGQGTRLTVV.

Notes on this clone: One end of the junction fails to match germline, which may point to a read error. V usage is TRBV5-4 and J usage is TRBJ2-7; 10 nucleotides match TRBD2. The CDR3 runs to 16 residues. Germline values: CDR1 SGHNT, CDR2 YYREEE (reference sequence). CDR3 sequence reads: CVSSPPSGGGSHEQYF. The CDR3 bases are TGTGTCAGCAGCCCCCCTAGCGGGGGAGGGTCCCACGAGCAGTACTTC.

The V call is TRBV4-2, the J call TRBJ2-3; 9 bases line up with TRBD1. The CDR3 loop spans 17 amino acids. Germline V gene lookup returns CDR1 LGHNA and CDR2 YNFKEQ. V shed 1 base, J shed 5 bases, and the junction held 10 bases outside the gene matches. The DNA of the CDR3 is TGTGCCAGCAGCCAAGTCCCTTCCGGGACAGGGATAGATACGCAGTATTTT. It yields the protein CASSQVPSGTGIDTQYF.

The rearrangement joins TRBV5-1 to TRBJ1-2; 9 positions agree with TRBD1. The CDR3 length is 15 residues. Germline values: CDR1 SGHRS, CDR2 YFSETQ. After removal of 6 bases from V and 5 bases from J, the junction contained 11 bases not matched to a gene. CDR3 region: CASKTQGAELYGYTF. Here the CDR3 DNA reads TGCGCCAGCAAAACACAGGGGGCCGAACTATATGGCTACACCTTC.

The V gene is TRBV27, the J gene TRBJ2-1; 9 bases are a match to TRBD1. The V gene end was trimmed by 5 bases and the J gene end by 3 bases; junction bases not matched to a gene: 8. The CDR3 is 16 amino acids. Germline assignment: CDR1 MNHEY and CDR2 SMNVEV (reference sequence). The chain's CDR3 is CASSPFRDRVYNEQFF. DNA for the CDR3: TGTGCCAGCAGTCCTTTCCGGGACAGGGTCTACAATGAGCAGTTCTTC.

This rearrangement joins TRBV9 to TRBJ2-2; 8 positions agree with TRBD1. There are 14 residues in the CDR3. The V gene end was trimmed by 4 bases and the J gene end by 7 bases; junction bases not matched to a gene: 6. Germline V gene sequence: CDR1 SGDLS, CDR2 YYNGEE. In nucleotides, the CDR3 is TGTGCCAGCAGCCCAGGGGGCGCAGGCGGGGAGCTGTTTTTT. Its protein is CASSPGGAGGELFF.

The V call is TRBV6-1, the J call TRBJ1-2; D is unclear. Trimming shortened V by 1 base and J by 4 bases, and 7 bases separated the two germline ends. The germline V gene has CDR1 MNHNS and CDR2 SASEGT. The CDR3 totals 13 residues. DNA for the CDR3: TGTGCCAGCAGTGAAGGGGAGGCCTATGGCTACACCTTC. It specifies CASSEGEAYGYTF.

The V call is TRBV21-1, the J call TRBJ1-2; the table names TRBD1, a call not compared with the DNA. TRBV21-1 is a documented pseudogene. This CDR3 comprises 18 residues. The CDR3 is CASSNVDRQGEGLSGYTF. CDR3 coding DNA: TGTGCCAGCAGCAACGTCGACCGACAGGGAGAAGGCCTGAGTGGCTACACCTTC.